These T cell receptor beta chains were read from a single sample in a study of cytomegalovirus exposure and HLA in healthy donors. Measured with immunoSEQ multiplex PCR; TCRdb has only the in-frame clones, and not every one. The data show 170,000 or so clones, under 90% seen once. The material sequenced was PBMCs. These receptors were collected from a man aged 18-30 years in good health and CMV-seronegative. Both conserved end residues are part of each CDR3. D genes are given only for firm matches. Only part of the rows carry a size: once, few, many, or a class if the clone is expanded.

-	TRBV19	TRBD1	TRBJ2-1	CASREEGTGPISSYNEQFF	TGTGCCAGTAGAGAAGAGGGGACAGGGCCCATCAGCTCCTACAATGAGCAGTTCTTC
-	TRBV18	TRBD1	TRBJ2-5	CASSPGTAETQYF	TGTGCCAGCTCACCGGGGACAGCCGAGACCCAGTACTTC
-	TRBV15	TRBD2	TRBJ2-7	CATSRDVREGYLPYEQYF	TGTGCCACCAGCAGAGATGTGAGGGAGGGCTACTTACCCTACGAGCAGTACTTC
once	TRBV5-8	-	TRBJ1-6	CASSYAGSSYNSPLHF	TGTGCCAGCAGCTACGCGGGGAGCTCCTATAATTCACCCCTCCACTTT
-	TRBV5-1	-	TRBJ2-7	CASSLGGPQTYEQYF	TGCGCCAGCAGCTTGGGCGGGCCGCAGACCTACGAGCAGTACTTC
-	TRBV28	-	TRBJ2-4	CASTTPAGMSNIQYF	TGTGCCAGCACCACGCCGGCAGGGATGTCAAACATTCAGTACTTC
-	TRBV29-1	-	TRBJ2-7	CSVEVPGSTYEQYF	TGCAGCGTTGAAGTTCCAGGTTCCACCTACGAGCAATACTTC
-	TRBV2	TRBD2	TRBJ2-1	CASSVSASGGAVFNEQFF	TGTGCCAGCAGCGTCTCAGCTAGCGGGGGGGCGGTGTTTAATGAGCAGTTCTTC
-	TRBV27	TRBD1	TRBJ1-2	CASSRSGGMIYGYTF	TGTGCCAGCAGTAGGTCAGGGGGCATGATCTATGGCTACACCTTC
-	TRBV18	TRBD1	TRBJ2-5	CASSPRQGFLETQYF	TGTGCCAGCTCACCGCGACAGGGGTTCTTAGAGACCCAGTACTTC